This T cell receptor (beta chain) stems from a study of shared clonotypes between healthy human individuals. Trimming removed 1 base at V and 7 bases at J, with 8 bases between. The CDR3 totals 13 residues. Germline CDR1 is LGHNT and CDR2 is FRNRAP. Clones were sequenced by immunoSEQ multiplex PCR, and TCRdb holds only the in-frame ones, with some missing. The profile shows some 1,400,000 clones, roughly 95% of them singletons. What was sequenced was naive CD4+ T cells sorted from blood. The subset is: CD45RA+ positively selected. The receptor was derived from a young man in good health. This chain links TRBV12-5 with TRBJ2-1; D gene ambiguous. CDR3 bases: TGTGCTAGTGGTTTGGCGTACCGGAATGAGCAGTTCTTC. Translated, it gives CASGLAYRNEQFF.